This TCR beta chain was identified in a study of CD8+CD57+ T cells in acquired aplastic anemia. Study at large: An average of 3.2 ug of DNA was obtained from sorted CD4+ and CD8+ cells. Whole-study results and caveats: In CD8+ cells, Simpson's diversity showed no significant difference between patients and controls.

TCR beta VDJ and CDR3 profiling used genomic DNA as template. One entry per CDR3 protein results from TCRdb running MiXCR on the reads. The table records hundreds of thousands of distinct CDR3 sequences, 56% of them present only once. CDR1 is MNHEY, CDR2 SVGAGI, per germline. The ends lost 2 bases at V and 7 bases at J; junction bases unmatched: 13. The CDR3 runs 16 residues. This clonotype appeared many times. Its antigen is not identified. Sequenced patients had shown CD8+CD57+ cell expansion by flow cytometry. The TCR sequence derives from a human donor with aplastic anemia. This chain links TRBV6-5 with TRBJ2-7; 8 bases align to TRBD1. Sequenced: sorted CD4+, CD8+, or CD8+CD57+ T cells (not recorded which) from PBMCs. DNA for the CDR3: TGTGCCAGCAGTTACGGAGGACAGGGAGGAACGGGGGAGCAGTACTTC. Protein: CASSYGGQGGTGEQYF.